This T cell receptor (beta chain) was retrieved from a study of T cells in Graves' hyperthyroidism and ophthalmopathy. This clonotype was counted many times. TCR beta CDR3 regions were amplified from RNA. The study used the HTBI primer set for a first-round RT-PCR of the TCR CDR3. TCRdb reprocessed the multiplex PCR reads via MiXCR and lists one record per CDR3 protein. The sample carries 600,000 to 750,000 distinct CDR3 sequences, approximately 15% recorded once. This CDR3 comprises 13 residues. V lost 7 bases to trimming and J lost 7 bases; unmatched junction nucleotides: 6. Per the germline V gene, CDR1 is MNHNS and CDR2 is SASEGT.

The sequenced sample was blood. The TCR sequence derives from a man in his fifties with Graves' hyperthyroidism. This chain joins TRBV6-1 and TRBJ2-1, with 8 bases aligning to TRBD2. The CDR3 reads CASTVERGNEQFF. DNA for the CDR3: TGTGCCAGCACCGTAGAGCGGGGGAATGAGCAGTTCTTC.